The present entry profiles one TCR beta chain with its context. What it recognizes is unknown. Expansion with viral peptide pools was applied to antigen-specific CD4+ T cells by the ViraFEST assay prior to sequencing. It was after approximately 11 days of culture that CD4+ T cells were isolated. Nucleocapsid antibodies stayed negative before and after vaccination, showing no earlier SARS-CoV-2 infection. They grew a few million PBMC in each well, adding 10 IU/ml IL-2 and 10 ug/ml peptides. TCRdb's table, derived via immunoSEQ multiplex PCR, lists solely in-frame clones and lacks some. The data show about 63,000 clones, with 60% to 80% seen just once and 3.7% held by the top ten. The ends were cut back, 0 bases at V and 2 bases at J, with 17 bases in the middle. This CDR3 spans 18 amino acids. Germline assignment: CDR1 MGHRA and CDR2 YSYEKL. The data are from a study of vaccination effects on CD4 cells after COVID-19. In the study overall: Participants were given two doses of BNT162b2 or mRNA-1273 vaccine.

Study-wide findings and caveats: From healthy vaccinees, only 1 of 255 vaccine-induced clones also reacted to common cold coronaviruses. Infection- and vaccine-induced clones contracted markedly late after vaccination.

The V gene is TRBV4-1, the J gene TRBJ1-5; D not certain. The sample here was CD4+ T cells from PBMCs cultured with HCoV-OC43 spike peptides, taken before COVID-19 vaccination. Subset specified: HCoV-OC43 spike overlapping peptide pool stimulation. The TCR was taken from a human donor who received a COVID-19 vaccine. In nucleotides, the CDR3 is TGCGCCAGCAGCCAAGATCGGGGAGGGCTAGGCGGCAATCAGCCCCAGCATTTT. It specifies CASSQDRGGLGGNQPQHF.